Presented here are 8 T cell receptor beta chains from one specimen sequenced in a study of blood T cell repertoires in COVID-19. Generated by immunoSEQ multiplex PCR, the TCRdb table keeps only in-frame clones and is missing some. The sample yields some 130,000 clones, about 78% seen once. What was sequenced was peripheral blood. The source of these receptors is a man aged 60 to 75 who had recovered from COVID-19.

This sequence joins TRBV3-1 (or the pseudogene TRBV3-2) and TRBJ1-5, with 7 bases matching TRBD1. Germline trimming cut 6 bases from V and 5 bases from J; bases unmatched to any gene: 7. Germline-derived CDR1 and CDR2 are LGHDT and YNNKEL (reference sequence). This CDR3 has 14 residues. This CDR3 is CASSLRDRDQPQHF. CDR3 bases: TGTGCCAGCAGTCTCCGGGACAGAGATCAGCCCCAGCATTTT.

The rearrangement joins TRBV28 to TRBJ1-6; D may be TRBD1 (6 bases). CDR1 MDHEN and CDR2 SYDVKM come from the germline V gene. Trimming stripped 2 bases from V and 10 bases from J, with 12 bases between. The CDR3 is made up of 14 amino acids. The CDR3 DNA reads TGTGCCAGCAGTTTAATTGGGGGCGGGTCACCCCTCCACTTT. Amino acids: CASSLIGGGSPLHF.

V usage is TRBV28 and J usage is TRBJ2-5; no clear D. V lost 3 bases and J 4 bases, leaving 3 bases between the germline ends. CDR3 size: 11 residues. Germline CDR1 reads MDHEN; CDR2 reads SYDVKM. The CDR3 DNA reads TGTGCCAGCAGTTTCCTAGAGACCCAGTACTTC. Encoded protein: CASSFLETQYF.

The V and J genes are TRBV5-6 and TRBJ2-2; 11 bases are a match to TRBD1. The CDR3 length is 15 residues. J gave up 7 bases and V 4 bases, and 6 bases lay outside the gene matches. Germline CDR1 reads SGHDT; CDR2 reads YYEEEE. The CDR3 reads CASSVGQGAFGELFF. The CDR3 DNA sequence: TGTGCCAGCAGCGTAGGACAGGGGGCGTTCGGGGAGCTGTTTTTT.

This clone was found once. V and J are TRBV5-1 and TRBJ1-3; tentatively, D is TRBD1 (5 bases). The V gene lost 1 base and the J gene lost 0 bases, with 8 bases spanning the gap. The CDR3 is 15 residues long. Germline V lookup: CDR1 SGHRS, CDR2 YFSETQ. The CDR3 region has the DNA TGCGCCAGCAGCTTGCTAGGGGACTCTGGAAACACCATATATTTT. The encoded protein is CASSLLGDSGNTIYF.

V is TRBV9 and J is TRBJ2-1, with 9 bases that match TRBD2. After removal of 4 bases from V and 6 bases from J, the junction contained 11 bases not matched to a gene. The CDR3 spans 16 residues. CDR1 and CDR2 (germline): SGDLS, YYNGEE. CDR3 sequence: CASSLNVGGRGNEQFF. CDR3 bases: TGTGCCAGCAGCCTCAATGTTGGCGGGAGGGGCAATGAGCAGTTCTTC.

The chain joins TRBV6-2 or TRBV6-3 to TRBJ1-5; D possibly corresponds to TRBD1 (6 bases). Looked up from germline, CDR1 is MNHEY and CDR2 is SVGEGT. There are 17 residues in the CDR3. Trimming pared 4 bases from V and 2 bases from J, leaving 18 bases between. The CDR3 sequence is CASSSKRTGLGNQPQHF. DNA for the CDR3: TGTGCCAGCAGTTCAAAGCGAACAGGGTTGGGCAATCAGCCCCAGCATTTT.

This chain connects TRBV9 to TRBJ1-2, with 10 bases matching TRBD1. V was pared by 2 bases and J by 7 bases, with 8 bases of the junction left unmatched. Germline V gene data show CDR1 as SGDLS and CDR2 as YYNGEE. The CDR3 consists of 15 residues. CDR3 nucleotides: TGTGCCAGCAGCGTGGGAGACAGGGGGCTACCTGGCTACACCTTC. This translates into CASSVGDRGLPGYTF.